Described below is a single T cell receptor beta chain sequence and its context. The CDR3 is 15 amino acids. V was clipped by 4 bases and J by 0 bases, with 14 bases between them. The V gene's germline CDR1 is SGHDT and CDR2 YYEEEE. The data originate from a study of shared clonotypes between healthy human individuals. Study information: Three CD4 naive, three CD4 memory, two CD8 naive and one CD8 memory plate were used per donor.

Clones were read by immunoSEQ multiplex PCR, and TCRdb kept only the in-frame ones, dropping some. The data show roughly 2.1 million clones, 85% to 95% seen once. Naive CD8 cells lacked CD45RO and underwent positive selection for CCR7, leaving out terminally differentiated effector memory CD45RA+ cells. The V and J genes are TRBV5-6 and TRBJ2-7, with TRBD1 as a possible D gene (6 bases). This clonotype was obtained from a man younger than 35 in good health. Some clones in this sample may be carry-over from other donors' samples. Sequencing input: naive CD8+ T cells from PBMCs. CDR3: CASSRGTRSSYEQYF. CDR3 nucleotide sequence: TGTGCCAGCAGCAGAGGGACACGGAGCTCCTACGAGCAGTACTTC.